This TCR beta chain was observed in a study of cytotoxic CD8 clonotypes in ibrutinib-treated CLL. Turning to the study itself: Within the patient group, under 12 were relapsed/refractory and 15 treatment-naive, and about 18 were IGHV unmutated.

TCRdb's copy holds only in-frame clones and misses some; the assay was immunoSEQ multiplex PCR. The data show roughly 15,000 clones, with 81% seen just once and about a sixth held by the top ten. V lost 4 bases and J lost 7; bases outside the gene matches: 12. The CDR3 is 15 amino acids. Germline V CDR1 and CDR2: SGHTA, FQGNSA. The starting material was PBMCs, obtained before ibrutinib treatment. The chain carries TRBV7-2 and TRBJ2-7; 8 nucleotides line up with TRBD2. The clonotype comes from a human donor with chronic lymphocytic leukemia. In nucleotides, the CDR3 is TGTGCCAGCAGCTCGATTCGAGCGGGAGAGGGTGAGCAGTACTTC. Translated, it gives CASSSIRAGEGEQYF. Combining the CDR3 with reference TRBV7-2 and TRBJ2-7 gives the whole variable domain GAGVSQSPSNKVTEKGKDVELRCDPISGHTALYWYRQSLGQGLEFLIYFQGNSAPDKSGLPSDRFSAERTGGSVSTLTIQRTQQEDSAVYLCASSSIRAGEGEQYFGPGTRLTVT.